Listed here is a single TCR beta chain. Original handling: Amplification with reference gene primers provided the estimates of nucleated cell counts. Profiling relied on immunoSEQ multiplex PCR, and the TCRdb table lists in-frame clones only, not all of them. The V and J calls and the clone size are those of that table, but D and trimming were determined from the DNA. The repertoire has 430,000 or so clones, roughly 88% of them found once; the top ten carry 1.5% to 2%. The sample is drawn from a study of blood T cell repertoires in COVID-19. Germline V lookup: CDR1 SGDLS, CDR2 YYNGEE. The junction had 8 bases not matched to a gene; V was cut back by 0 bases and J by 5 bases. CDR3 length equals 15 residues.

The sample was PBMCs or T cells enriched from blood (not recorded which). The sequence came from a woman in her forties who had recovered from COVID-19. The V gene is TRBV9, the J gene TRBJ2-7, with 7 positions matching TRBD1. CDR3 amino acids: CASSVEETGYDEQYF. The CDR3 DNA sequence: TGTGCCAGCAGCGTAGAGGAGACAGGGTACGACGAGCAGTACTTC.